This T cell receptor (beta chain) was sequenced during a study of cytomegalovirus exposure and HLA in healthy donors. Whole-study results and caveats: Cytomegalovirus association was listed for 170 or so TCR beta chains. More clonal expansion characterized HLA-associated TCR beta chains than equally common others in a later analysis. In a later analysis, V- and J-gene trimming of beta chains associated with a DCLRE1C missense variant, replicated independently.

It was with 60 Vbeta and 13 Jbeta primers that the PCR ran. Repertoires were generated with immunoSEQ multiplex PCR, while TCRdb's copy carries only in-frame clones and drops some. The sample records around 96,000 clones, around 82% being singletons. Comment on this clone: Its antigen is unidentified.

V was pared by 0 bases and J by 5 bases, with 5 bases of the junction left unmatched. Per the germline V gene, CDR1 is SGDLS and CDR2 is YYNGEE. This CDR3 is 15 amino acids long. This chain links TRBV9 with TRBJ2-3; TRBD2 aligns across 8 bases. The TCR was taken from a man between 18 and 35 years old in good health and CMV-seronegative. Sample: PBMCs. CDR3 bases: TGTGCCAGCAGCGTAGTGACGGGGGGGCAAGATACGCAGTATTTT. This sequence encodes CASSVVTGGQDTQYF. The full variable domain, in which reference TRBV9 and TRBJ2-3 provide the parts outside the CDR3, is DSGVTQTPKHLITATGQRVTLRCSPRSGDLSVYWYQQSLDQGLQFLIQYYNGEERAKGNILERFSAQQFPDLHSELNLSSLELGDSALYFCASSVVTGGQDTQYFGPGTRLTVL.